What follows are 12 T cell receptor beta chains derived from one specimen sequenced in a study of identifying expanded T cells in peripheral blood. Assay used: immunoSEQ multiplex PCR; TCRdb lists only in-frame clones, some missing. The repertoire holds approximately 110,000 clones, roughly 89% seen once, with around 17% in the top ten. The sample taken for sequencing was blood. Receptors were obtained from a person aged 18 to 70 in good health.

The chain employs TRBV28 and TRBJ2-2, with TRBD2 matching 8 bases. There are 18 residues in the CDR3. J was trimmed by 4 bases and V by 4 bases; bases with no gene match: 14. Germline-derived CDR1 and CDR2 are MDHEN and SYDVKM. The CDR3 here is CASSSPRAAGAGTGELFF. The DNA of the CDR3 is TGTGCCAGCAGTTCCCCTCGGGCAGCGGGAGCGGGCACCGGGGAGCTGTTTTTT. Variable domain in full (rest from reference TRBV28 and TRBJ2-2): DVKVTQSSRYLVKRTGEKVFLECVQDMDHENMFWYRQDPGLGLRLIYFSYDVKMKEKGDIPEGYSVSREKKERFSLILESASTNQTSMYLCASSSPRAAGAGTGELFFGEGSRLTVL.

Comment on this clone: At one end the junction does not follow the germline gene, possibly because of a read error. The V call is TRBV28, the J call TRBJ2-7; D remains ambiguous. This CDR3 contains 12 residues. In germline, CDR1 is MDHEN, CDR2 SYDVKM. The CDR3 DNA is TGTGCCAGCAGTTTAGTGGGGTACGGGCAGTACTTC. Its protein product is CASSLVGYGQYF.

The V gene is TRBV27, the J gene TRBJ2-5, with 10 nucleotides matching TRBD1. Gene TRBJ2-7 matches the end of the DNA better, so the J call may be wrong. CDR1 MNHEY and CDR2 SMNVEV come from the germline V gene (reference sequence). CDR3 size: 14 residues. The CDR3 bases are TGTGCCAGCAGCACCGGACAGGGGGGCTACGAGCAGTACTTC. Its translation is CASSTGQGGYEQYF.

The rearrangement uses TRBV27 and TRBJ2-6; the D gene is possibly TRBD2 (6 bases). This CDR3 is built from 19 residues. From germline, CDR1 is MNHEY and CDR2 SMNVEV (reference sequence). V dropped 7 bases and J dropped 0 bases, with 22 bases sitting between them. The CDR3 here is CASNPLAGLKDSGANVLTF. As DNA, the CDR3 is TGTGCCAGCAATCCCCTTGCGGGACTGAAGGACTCTGGGGCCAACGTCCTGACTTTC.

The CDR3 DNA follows: TGTGCCAGCAGTTTATCGGGCCTGAACACTGAAGCTTTCTTT. Its translation is CASSLSGLNTEAFF. This chain joins TRBV28 and TRBJ1-1; D remains ambiguous. The germline V and J ends were trimmed by 1 base and 0 bases, with 6 bases remaining between them. Germline V gene lookup returns CDR1 MDHEN and CDR2 SYDVKM. The CDR3 extends over 14 amino acids. Variable domain in full (rest from reference TRBV28 and TRBJ1-1): DVKVTQSSRYLVKRTGEKVFLECVQDMDHENMFWYRQDPGLGLRLIYFSYDVKMKEKGDIPEGYSVSREKKERFSLILESASTNQTSMYLCASSLSGLNTEAFFGQGTRLTVV.

Comment on this clone: Compared with germline, one end of the junction differs, possibly owing to a read error. This sample includes further DNA sequences coding for the same CDR3. V gene TRBV15 combines with J gene TRBJ1-5; possible D gene TRBD1, 6 bases. Germline loops: CDR1 LNHNV, CDR2 YYDKDF (reference sequence). The CDR3 covers 12 residues. Here the CDR3 reads CATSRGNQPQHF. The CDR3 DNA sequence: TGTGCCACGAGCAGGGGTAATCAGCCCCAGCATTTT.

The chain combines TRBV7-2 with TRBJ1-3; TRBD1 agrees at 7 bases. This CDR3 has 14 residues. The V and J ends lost 4 bases and 7 bases, in that order; junction bases with no gene match: 7. Germline V CDR1 and CDR2: SGHTA, FQGNSA. For the CDR3, the DNA is TGTGCCAGCAGCTCTCGACAGGGTAGGAACACCATATATTTT. Residues: CASSSRQGRNTIYF.

The gene calls are TRBV6-5 and TRBJ1-1, with 9 bases identical to TRBD1. Unmatched junction bases numbered 9, after V lost 0 bases and J lost 7 bases. Germline V CDR1 and CDR2: MNHEY, SVGAGI. CDR3 length: 16 residues. The CDR3 bases are TGTGCCAGCAGTTACTCCCTTACAGGGGGCTTAGGTGAAGCTTTCTTT. Translation: CASSYSLTGGLGEAFF.

This clone was observed once. The CDR3 reads CASSQAGGYSNQPQHF. Written as DNA, the CDR3 is TGTGCCAGCAGCCAAGCGGGGGGATATAGCAATCAGCCCCAGCATTTT. V usage is TRBV28 and J usage is TRBJ1-5; D is possibly TRBD1 (5 bases). Per the germline V gene, CDR1 is MDHEN and CDR2 is SYDVKM. CDR3 size: 16 residues. V dropped 6 bases and J dropped 0 bases, with 15 bases sitting between them.

This sequence joins TRBV5-5 and TRBJ1-1; D not resolved. Trimming removed 0 bases at V and 11 bases at J, with 11 bases between. CDR3 length equals 12 residues. The germline V gene encodes CDR1 SGHKS and CDR2 YYEKEE (reference sequence). CDR3 in amino acids: CASSLVGLGAFF. The CDR3 coding sequence is TGTGCCAGCAGCTTGGTTGGTTTAGGGGCTTTCTTT.

The J gene is TRBJ1-2, the V gene TRBV19; D unresolved. V lost 1 base and J 3 bases, leaving 9 bases between the germline ends. The V gene's germline CDR1 is LNHDA and CDR2 SQIVND (reference sequence). The CDR3 extends over 14 amino acids. CDR3 region: CASSIAAAYYGYTF. CDR3 nucleotide sequence: TGTGCCAGTAGTATAGCCGCGGCCTACTATGGCTACACCTTC.

A single count supports this clone. This chain connects TRBV9 to TRBJ1-2, with D possibly matching TRBD1 (5 bases). The CDR3 runs to 17 residues. V was pared by 4 bases and J by 3 bases, with 22 bases between. Germline V lookup: CDR1 SGDLS, CDR2 YYNGEE. The CDR3 protein is CASSNDSGLVKDYGYTF. In nucleotides, the CDR3 is TGTGCCAGCAGCAACGATTCAGGGTTGGTTAAGGACTATGGCTACACCTTC.